This T cell receptor beta chain was found in a study of CD8 T cells in Susac syndrome. The germline V and J ends were trimmed by 3 bases and 4 bases, with 9 bases remaining between them. CDR3 length: 12 residues. Per germline, CDR1 DFQATT and CDR2 SNEGSKA (reference sequence). cDNA came from approximately 0.5 to 1 ug RNA primed by random hexamers. Each CDR3 protein is one row after TCRdb ran MiXCR on the immunoSEQ multiplex PCR reads. The sample carries 80,000 to 90,000 distinct CDR3 sequences, just under 95% recorded once. The TCR comes from a human donor in good health. The chain couples TRBV20-1 to TRBJ1-2; a possible D gene is TRBD1 (6 bases). Sequenced input: CD8+ T cells from PBMCs. The CDR3 coding sequence is TGCAGTGCTAGGGACAGCTTCTATGGCTACACCTTC. Encoded protein: CSARDSFYGYTF.